This TCR beta chain was profiled in a study of CD8+ T cells in alopecia areata. In alopecia areata patients, both lesional scalp punch biopsies and peripheral blood were collected. The authors extracted RNA and reverse transcribed it into cDNA as the sequencing template. Here immunoSEQ multiplex PCR was the method, and the copy in TCRdb shows in-frame clones only, minus some. The table lists 120,000 or so clones, about 46% of them singletons, with 10% in the top ten. As concerns this clone: Its antigen remains unidentified.

Study-wide results and limits: Scalp specimens additionally yield sequences from normal skin's resident alphabeta T cells. More clonal than normal scalp was lesional scalp, particularly alopecia totalis/universalis.

The length of the CDR3 is 18 residues. Germline V gene sequence: CDR1 SGDLS, CDR2 YYNGEE. V trimming: 4 bases; J trimming: 0 bases; junction bases outside the gene matches: 4. The chain combines TRBV9 with TRBJ2-2; 15 nucleotides agree with TRBD2. The sequenced sample was NKG2D-low CD8+ T cells sorted from blood. This clonotype originated in a human donor with alopecia areata. CDR3 protein: CASSKGLAGGPNTGELFF. The CDR3 DNA sequence: TGTGCCAGCAGCAAAGGACTAGCGGGAGGGCCGAACACCGGGGAGCTGTTTTTT.